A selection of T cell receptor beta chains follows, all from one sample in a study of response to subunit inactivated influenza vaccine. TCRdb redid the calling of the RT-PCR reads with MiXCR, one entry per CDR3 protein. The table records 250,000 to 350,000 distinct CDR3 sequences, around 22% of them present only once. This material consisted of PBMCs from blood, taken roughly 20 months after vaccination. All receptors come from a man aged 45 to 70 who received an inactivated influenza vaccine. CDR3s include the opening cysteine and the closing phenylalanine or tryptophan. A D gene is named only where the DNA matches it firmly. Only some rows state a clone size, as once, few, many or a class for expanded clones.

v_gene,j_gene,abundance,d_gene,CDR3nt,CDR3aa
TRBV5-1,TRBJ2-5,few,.,TGCGCCAGCAGCTTGGTACTCGTCGGGGGAGAGACCCAGTACTTC,CASSLVLVGGETQYF
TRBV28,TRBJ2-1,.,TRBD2,TGTGCCAGCAGCCCCCCACTAGCGGGAGTAAATGAGCAGTTCTTC,CASSPPLAGVNEQFF
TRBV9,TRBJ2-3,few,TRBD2,TGTGCCAGCAGCGTAGGGACTAGCGGGAGTTCTTTCACAGATACGCAGTATTTT,CASSVGTSGSSFTDTQYF
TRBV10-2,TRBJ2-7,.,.,TGCGCCAGCAGTTCAGGGTTAGGATCGTACTACGAGCAGTACTTC,CASSSGLGSYYEQYF
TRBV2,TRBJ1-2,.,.,TGTGCCAGCAAATCAGGGGAGGCACGCACTTATGGCTACACCTTC,CASKSGEARTYGYTF
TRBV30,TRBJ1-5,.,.,TGTGCCTGGGGTTCTCCGCAGGGGATCGGTCAGCCCCAGCATTTT,CAWGSPQGIGQPQHF
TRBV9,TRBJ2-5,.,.,TGTGCCAGCACCCCGTCCTTGGGAGGTCGGGAGACCCAGTACTTC,CASTPSLGGRETQYF
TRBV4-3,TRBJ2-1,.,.,TGCGCCAACAGCGGACAGTACAATGAGCAGTTCTTC,CANSGQYNEQFF
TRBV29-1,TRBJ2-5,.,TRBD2,TGCAGCGTGAGCAAAGCGGGGGGGCTCCAAGAGACCCAGTACTTC,CSVSKAGGLQETQYF
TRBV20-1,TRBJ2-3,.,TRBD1,TGCTGTGCTAGGGGTTTGACCCAGGGGGAGATTACAGATACGCAGTATTTT,CCARGLTQGEITDTQYF
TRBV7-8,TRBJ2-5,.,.,TGTGCCAGCAGCGTAGCCCTCAGGACGGCCAAAACCCAAGAGACCCAGTACTTC,CASSVALRTAKTQETQYF
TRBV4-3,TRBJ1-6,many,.,TGCGCCAGCAGCCAGGTTAATTCACCCCTCCACTTT,CASSQVNSPLHF
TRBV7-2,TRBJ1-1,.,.,TGTGCCAGCAGCTTAGAGTATTGGGGTTTTGAAGCTTTCTTT,CASSLEYWGFEAFF
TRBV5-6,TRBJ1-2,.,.,TGTGCCAGCAGCTTGATTCAGGCCTATGGCTACACCTTC,CASSLIQAYGYTF
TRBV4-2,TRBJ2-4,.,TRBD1,TGTGCCAGCAGCCAAGAATCTCGACAGGGTTTGATTCAGTACTTC,CASSQESRQGLIQYF
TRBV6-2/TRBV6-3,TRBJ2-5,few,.,TGTGCCAGCAGTTACTCGATTGAGACCCAGTACTTC,CASSYSIETQYF
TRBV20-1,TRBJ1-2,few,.,TGCAGTGCTAGAGATGCCCGTTCGTATGGCTACACCTTC,CSARDARSYGYTF
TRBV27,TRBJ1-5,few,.,TGTGCCAGCAGCCCAAGGGCGGGGGGTTCAGGCAATCAGCCCCAGCATTTT,CASSPRAGGSGNQPQHF
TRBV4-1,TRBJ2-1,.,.,TGCGCCAGCAGCCAAGATCAAGGGGTAGACTCCCGTCGGAATGAGCAGTTCTTC,CASSQDQGVDSRRNEQFF
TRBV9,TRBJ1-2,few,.,TGTGCCAGCAGCGTAGCGGCAGGGCGATCCTATGGCTACACCTTC,CASSVAAGRSYGYTF
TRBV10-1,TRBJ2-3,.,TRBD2,TGCGCCAGCAGTGCCCGACTAGCGGGGAACACAGATACGCAGTATTTT,CASSARLAGNTDTQYF
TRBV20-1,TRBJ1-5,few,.,TGCAGTGCTAGATGGGTTATTAATCAGCCCCAGCATTTT,CSARWVINQPQHF
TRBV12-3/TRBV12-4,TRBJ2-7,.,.,TGTGCCAGCAGCCAGACCAGGAACTCCCCCAGGCTCGAGCAGTACTTC,CASSQTRNSPRLEQYF
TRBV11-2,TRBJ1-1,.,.,TGTGCCAGCAGCTTAGTAATCCAGGGGGAAGCTTTCTTT,CASSLVIQGEAFF
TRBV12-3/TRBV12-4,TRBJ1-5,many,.,TGTGCCAGCAGGGTCTCGGGGGCTGGCAATCAGCCCCAGCATTTT,CASRVSGAGNQPQHF
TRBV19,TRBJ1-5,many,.,TGTGCCAGTAGTATTTCGCGGGCCCGAGGTAGCAATCAGCCCCAGCATTTT,CASSISRARGSNQPQHF
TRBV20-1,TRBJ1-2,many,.,TGCAGTGCTTCGACCCTGGCCCGAGCGGTAAATGGCTACACCTTC,CSASTLARAVNGYTF
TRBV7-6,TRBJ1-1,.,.,TGTGCCAGCAGCTTAAATTTCGGGGGGCTGAACACTGAAGCTTTCTTT,CASSLNFGGLNTEAFF
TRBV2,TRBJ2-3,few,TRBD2,TGTGCCAGCAGTGTCTCTAGCGGGGGGATCACAGATACGCAGTATTTT,CASSVSSGGITDTQYF
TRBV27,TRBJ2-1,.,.,TGTGCCAGCAGTTCGGGACTGACTGGTGAGCAGTTCTTC,CASSSGLTGEQFF
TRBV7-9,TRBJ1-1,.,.,TGTGCCAGCAGCTGGACCCAGAGCACTGAAGCTTTCTTT,CASSWTQSTEAFF
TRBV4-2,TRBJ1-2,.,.,TGTGCCAGCAGCACTCCCATGGGCTCATATAACTATGGCTACACCTTC,CASSTPMGSYNYGYTF
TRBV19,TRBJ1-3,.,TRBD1,TGTGCCAGTAGTGCGGGACAGATTGGAAACACCATATATTTT,CASSAGQIGNTIYF
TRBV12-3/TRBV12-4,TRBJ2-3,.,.,TGTGCCAGCAGAGAAGCAGATACGCAGTATTTT,CASREADTQYF
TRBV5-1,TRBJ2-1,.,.,TGCGCCAGCAGCTACAGGAGCTCCTACAATGAGCAGTTCTTC,CASSYRSSYNEQFF
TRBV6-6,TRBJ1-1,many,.,TGTGCCAGCAGCCTTGGGCCCAGCACTGAAGCTTTCTTT,CASSLGPSTEAFF
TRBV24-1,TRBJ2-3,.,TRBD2,TGTGCCACCAGTCCAAGCGGGAGGGCCGATGCAGATACGCAGTATTTT,CATSPSGRADADTQYF
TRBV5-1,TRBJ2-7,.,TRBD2,TGCGCCAGCAGGGGACTAGACGAGCAGTACTTC,CASRGLDEQYF
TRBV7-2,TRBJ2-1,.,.,TGTGCCAGCAGCTTAGGGACTAAGAATGAGCAGTTCTTC,CASSLGTKNEQFF
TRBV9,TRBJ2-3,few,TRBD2,TGTGCCAGCAGCGTAGAGGGCGGGAGAGGGGCGGATACGCAGTATTTT,CASSVEGGRGADTQYF
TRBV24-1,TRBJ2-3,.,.,TGTGCCACCAGATCCCAAGGGGGAGCGGGCACAGATACGCAGTATTTT,CATRSQGGAGTDTQYF
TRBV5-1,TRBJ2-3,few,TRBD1,TGCGCCAGCAGCTGGGGGACAGCTAGCACAGATACGCAGTATTTT,CASSWGTASTDTQYF
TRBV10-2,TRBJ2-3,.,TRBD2,TGCGCCAGCAGGGGACTAGCGGGGGGGCCAACAGATACGCAGTATTTT,CASRGLAGGPTDTQYF
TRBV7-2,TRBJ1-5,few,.,TGTGCCAGCAGCCAGGCAGGGAGCGGAATCAGCTGGGCCCAGCATTTT,CASSQAGSGISWAQHF
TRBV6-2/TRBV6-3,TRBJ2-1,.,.,TGTGCCAGCAGCCCGCGATCCACAGGCAGCTCCTACAATGAGCAGTTCTTC,CASSPRSTGSSYNEQFF
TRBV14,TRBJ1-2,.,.,TGTGCCAGCAGCTCCTCCGGAGGGGCGGGCTACTATGGCTACACCTTC,CASSSSGGAGYYGYTF
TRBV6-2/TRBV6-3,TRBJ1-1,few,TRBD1,TGTGCCAGCAGTTACTTCGGACAGGATGATATGAACACTGAAGCTTTCTTT,CASSYFGQDDMNTEAFF
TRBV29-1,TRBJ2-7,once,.,TGCAGCGTTGAAGATCCCGACAGGAGCTCCTACGAGCAGTACTTC,CSVEDPDRSSYEQYF
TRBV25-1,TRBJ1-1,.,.,TGTGCCAGCAGTACAGGATTCCACACGGGGTCTTTCTTT,CASSTGFHTGSFF
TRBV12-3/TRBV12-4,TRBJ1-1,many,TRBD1,TGTGCCAGCAGCCCAGGGGGCATGGTCACTGAAGCTTTCTTT,CASSPGGMVTEAFF
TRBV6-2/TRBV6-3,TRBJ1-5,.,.,TGTGCCAGCACCCCCCAAGGGCCCAATCAGCCCCAGCATTTT,CASTPQGPNQPQHF
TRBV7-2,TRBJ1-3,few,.,TGTGCCAGCAGCGAGCGGACAAGTCCTCATCAAAATTTT,CASSERTSPHQNF